This TCR beta chain is from a study of blood T cells in healthy people across ages. V shed 4 bases and J 6 bases; nucleotides not matched to a gene: 9. This CDR3 contains 14 residues. Germline V CDR1 and CDR2: DFQATT, SNEGSKA (reference sequence). Alongside a J-beta primer mix, a sample-barcoded 5' primer served in a second PCR lasting about 7 to 12 cycles. Each single sample gave us at least 2.5 million CDR3-containing paired-end reads. TCRdb independently ran MiXCR on the 5' RACE reads; one entry per CDR3 protein. The sample contains 800,000 to 1,300,000 distinct CDR3 sequences, approximately 26% of which appear only once. Separately, the same data were catalogued under a study of T cells of mothers and their children. That source notes: The TCR beta CDR3 read count exceeded 9.5 million for each mother and was some 2.7 million for each child.

Material for sequencing was blood. The receptor was isolated from a girl aged 2 to 10 in good health. The gene calls are TRBV20-1 and TRBJ2-3, with 8 bases aligning to TRBD2. The CDR3 bases are TGCAGTGCTATTGACAGCGGGGGTACGGATACGCAGTATTTT. The encoded protein is CSAIDSGGTDTQYF.